The next 25 T cell receptor beta chains were all read from a single sample in a study of identical twins. One entry per CDR3 protein, called by TCRdb with MiXCR from the 5' RACE reads. The repertoire holds around 490,000 distinct CDR3 sequences, with roughly an eighth as singletons. The data also belong to a second study, concerning yellow fever vaccine responses in identical twins.

Sample: CD4+ T cells sorted from blood. Source of these receptors: a woman in her late teens or twenties in good health.

As for this clonotype: Mismatch with germline at one junction end may stem from a read error. In DNA, the CDR3 is TGTGCTAGCAGCGTAGACAGGGGTTGGACCCAGTACTTC. Translation gives CASSVDRGWTQYF. The rearrangement uses TRBV7-7 and TRBJ2-5, with TRBD1 identical over 8 bases. The CDR3 sequence is 13 residues long. Germline CDR1 and CDR2: SSHAT and FNYEAQ (reference sequence).

The rearrangement uses TRBV12-3 or TRBV12-4 and TRBJ2-1, with 12 bases aligning to TRBD2. V was pared by 5 bases and J by 2 bases, with 7 bases of the junction left unmatched. This CDR3 region has 17 residues. In nucleotides, the CDR3 is TGTGCCAGCAGTCATCTAGGGACTAGCGGGCCCTACAATGAGCAGTTCTTC. Its protein product is CASSHLGTSGPYNEQFF.

This clonotype was recorded a few times. The rearrangement uses TRBV4-1 and TRBJ2-7; D possibly corresponds to TRBD1 (6 bases). This CDR3 contains 17 residues. V was clipped by 3 bases and J by 3 bases, with 21 bases between them. Germline CDR1 is MGHRA and CDR2 is YSYEKL. The DNA of the CDR3 is TGCGCCAGCAGCCAGGGACCAGAACCGGGACAAAACTACGAGCAGTACTTC. Translation: CASSQGPEPGQNYEQYF.

The V call is TRBV18, the J call TRBJ2-7; 12 nucleotides match TRBD2. The CDR3 runs 16 residues. The V segment lost 6 bases and the J segment 0 bases; nucleotides outside the gene matches: 6. CDR1 is KGHSH and CDR2 is LQKENI in the germline V gene. CDR3 amino acids: CASSPRLAGDSYEQYF. As DNA, the CDR3 is TGTGCCAGCTCTCCGCGACTAGCGGGGGACTCCTACGAGCAGTACTTC.

The chain has TRBV4-1 and TRBJ2-1; 10 bases map to TRBD2. Looked up from germline, CDR1 is MGHRA and CDR2 is YSYEKL. The CDR3 length is 17 residues. V dropped 3 bases and J dropped 7; count of bases not matched to a gene: 12. The CDR3 sequence: CASSQPSLAGVKNEQFF. CDR3 DNA: TGCGCCAGCAGCCAGCCCAGTCTAGCGGGAGTGAAAAATGAGCAGTTCTTC.

This clonotype was observed a few times. The chain carries TRBV5-5 and TRBJ1-1, with TRBD1 matching over 8 bases. V dropped 2 bases and J dropped 2; count of bases not matched to a gene: 5. The germline V gene encodes CDR1 SGHKS and CDR2 YYEKEE (reference sequence). The CDR3 runs to 15 residues. The CDR3 protein is CASSLAQGANTEAFF. Here the CDR3 DNA reads TGTGCCAGCAGCTTAGCCCAGGGGGCAAACACTGAAGCTTTCTTT.

This chain links TRBV7-2 with TRBJ2-3; no clear D. CDR3 length equals 13 residues. The germline V gene has CDR1 SGHTA and CDR2 FQGNSA. Trimming removed 5 bases from V and 3 bases from J, with 9 bases in between. CDR3 nucleotides: TGTGCCAGCAGCCGGCGGCCGACAGATACGCAGTATTTT. Its protein is CASSRRPTDTQYF.

In this sample, this clonotype turned up a few times. This chain uses TRBV3-1 with TRBJ2-1; 8 bases line up with TRBD2. In germline, CDR1 is LGHDT, CDR2 YNNKEL (reference sequence). V was clipped by 5 bases and J by 4 bases; unmatched bases: 10. The CDR3 runs to 16 residues. CDR3 nucleotide sequence: TGTGCCAGCAGCGTAGGGTTGGGACTAGAGTACAATGAGCAGTTCTTC. Translated: CASSVGLGLEYNEQFF.

In this sample, this clonotype turned up once. The junction departs from the called germline gene at one end, perhaps through a read error. V usage is TRBV29-1 and J usage is TRBJ2-3, with 7 bases fitting TRBD2. Germline V gene data show CDR1 as SQVTM and CDR2 as ANQGSEA. CDR3 size: 12 residues. CDR3 nucleotide sequence: TGCAGCGTTGAACTAGCGGCTATCGCGCAGTTTTTT. This gives the protein CSVELAAIAQFF.

CDR3 amino acids: CASSIITSGSYNEQFF. In nucleotides, the CDR3 is TGTGCCAGTAGTATCATAACTAGCGGGAGCTACAATGAGCAGTTCTTC. The V gene is TRBV19, the J gene TRBJ2-1; the match to TRBD2 covers 11 bases. The CDR3 runs to 16 residues. The V gene end was trimmed by 3 bases and the J gene end by 3 bases; junction bases not matched to a gene: 4. Per the germline V gene, CDR1 is LNHDA and CDR2 is SQIVND (reference sequence).

This clonotype was counted between two and nine times. The chain uses TRBV20-1 and TRBJ2-2; 7 positions match TRBD1. J gave up 6 bases and V 6 bases, and 10 bases lay outside the gene matches. This CDR3 region has 14 residues. The germline V gene has CDR1 DFQATT and CDR2 SNEGSKA (reference sequence). CDR3 nucleotides: TGCAGTGCCAAACCGTCGACAGGGCCCGGGGAGCTGTTTTTT. The encoded protein is CSAKPSTGPGELFF.

This clonotype showed up just a few times. V gene TRBV29-1 combines with J gene TRBJ1-1, with D tentatively TRBD1 (5 bases). V lost 4 bases and J lost 7, with 10 bases in between. This CDR3 spans 11 amino acids. Looked up from germline, CDR1 is SQVTM and CDR2 is ANQGSEA. The CDR3 reads CSVAGLGEAFF. The DNA of the CDR3 is TGCAGCGTTGCAGGGCTAGGTGAAGCTTTCTTT.

The chain joins TRBV2 to TRBJ2-1; TRBD1 matches at 7 bases. The CDR3 loop spans 14 amino acids. CDR1 is SNHLY and CDR2 is FYNNEI in the germline V gene. Losses at the gene ends were 6 bases for V and 8 bases for J; bases not matched to a gene: 10. The CDR3 DNA is TGTGCCAGCAGGAAGACAGGGATCGGGGATGAGCAGTTCTTC. It codes for CASRKTGIGDEQFF.

The chain employs TRBV7-9 and TRBJ2-1; D is perhaps TRBD1 (6 bases). Germline V gives CDR1 SEHNR, CDR2 FQNEAQ (reference sequence). The CDR3 totals 16 residues. V was trimmed by 2 bases and J by 12 bases, leaving 23 bases between them. This chain's CDR3 is CASSLTRGEGVRGQFF. The CDR3 DNA sequence: TGTGCCAGCAGCTTAACTCGCGGCGAGGGGGTGAGGGGGCAGTTCTTC.

The CDR3 coding sequence is TGTGCCAGCAGCCACGGCCGGGACAGGTCCCAAGAGACCCAGTACTTC. It specifies CASSHGRDRSQETQYF. The gene calls are TRBV14 and TRBJ2-5, with 8 nucleotides matching TRBD1. The CDR3 contains 16 residues. Germline V gene sequence: CDR1 SGHDN, CDR2 FVKESK. Trimming cost V 3 bases and J 1 base; bases outside gene matches: 7.

This clonotype was picked up a small number of times. One junction end does not reproduce the germline sequence, and a read error may be involved. The chain combines TRBV12-3 or TRBV12-4 with TRBJ2-5, with 12 nucleotides matching TRBD2. This CDR3 has 14 amino acids. This CDR3 reads CASSLAGGPGRAYF. Here the CDR3 DNA reads TGTGCCAGCAGTCTAGCGGGGGGGCCCGGGAGAGCGTACTTC.

This clonotype was seen many times. This rearrangement joins TRBV5-1 to TRBJ1-5; 8 bases map to TRBD1. The CDR3 is 17 residues long. The germline V gene encodes CDR1 SGHRS and CDR2 YFSETQ. V shed 4 bases and J 0 bases; nucleotides not matched to a gene: 9. CDR3 sequence reads: CASSPGTGDYSNQPQHF. The CDR3 bases are TGCGCCAGCAGCCCAGGGACAGGAGACTATAGCAATCAGCCCCAGCATTTT.

The rearrangement uses TRBV12-3 or TRBV12-4 and TRBJ2-3; 13 bases are a match to TRBD2. This CDR3 is built from 16 residues. After removal of 5 bases from V and 2 bases from J, the junction contained 4 bases not matched to a gene. The chain's CDR3 is CASSTGLAGLTDTQYF. CDR3 coding DNA: TGTGCCAGCAGTACGGGACTAGCGGGGCTCACAGATACGCAGTATTTT.

The chain is built from TRBV20-1 and TRBJ1-1, with TRBD1 identical over 12 bases. This CDR3 is 14 amino acids long. Trimming took 4 bases from V and 10 from J; bases not matched to a gene: 10. Germline loops: CDR1 DFQATT, CDR2 SNEGSKA (reference sequence). Here the CDR3 reads CSATRGDRGQVAFF. CDR3 bases: TGCAGTGCTACCAGGGGGGACAGGGGGCAAGTAGCTTTCTTT.

Written as DNA, the CDR3 is TGCGCCAGCAGCTTAATCAGCGGACCCTCCTACGAGCAGTACTTC. It specifies CASSLISGPSYEQYF. This chain uses TRBV5-1 with TRBJ2-7; D may be TRBD2 (5 bases). The ends were cut back, 2 bases at V and 0 bases at J, with 12 bases in the middle. CDR3 length: 15 residues. The germline gives CDR1 SGHRS, CDR2 YFSETQ.

This rearrangement joins TRBV29-1 to TRBJ1-1, with D unclear. This CDR3 has 13 residues. Germline V lookup: CDR1 SQVTM, CDR2 ANQGSEA. With 4 bases removed from V and 1 base from J, the gap between germline ends came to 10 bases. CDR3: CSVGGNKNTEAFF. Written as DNA, the CDR3 is TGCAGCGTTGGGGGAAACAAGAACACTGAAGCTTTCTTT.

This clonotype was seen a few times. This chain joins TRBV10-3 and TRBJ2-1; 9 bases match TRBD2. V shed 10 bases, J shed 7 bases, and the junction held 11 bases outside the gene matches. The germline V gene has CDR1 ENHRY and CDR2 SYGVKD. The CDR3 length is 14 residues. For the CDR3, the DNA is TGTGCCACCGCCCATCGACTAGCGGAGAATGAGCAGTTCTTC. Its protein product is CATAHRLAENEQFF.

The genes are TRBV20-1 and TRBJ2-3, with 11 bases matching TRBD2. J gave up 2 bases and V 5 bases, and 6 bases lay outside the gene matches. Germline loops: CDR1 DFQATT, CDR2 SNEGSKA (reference sequence). The CDR3 totals 15 residues. The CDR3 region is CSALLAGGFTDTQYF. In DNA form, the CDR3 reads TGCAGTGCTCTCCTAGCGGGAGGCTTCACAGATACGCAGTATTTT.

This clonotype was counted between two and nine times. The chain recombines TRBV2 with TRBJ1-2, with D perhaps matching TRBD1 (5 bases). This CDR3 has 14 amino acids. CDR1 and CDR2 from the germline V gene are SNHLY and FYNNEI. V dropped 5 bases and J dropped 4 bases, with 14 bases sitting between them. The CDR3 is CASSPQGFSYGYTF. The DNA for the CDR3 is TGTGCCAGCAGTCCCCAGGGATTCAGCTATGGCTACACCTTC.

The J gene is TRBJ1-1, the V gene TRBV20-1; tentative D call: TRBD1 (5 bases). Trimming left V 1 base short and J 2 bases short, with 11 bases between. The CDR3 loop spans 14 amino acids. Germline V CDR1 and CDR2: DFQATT, SNEGSKA (reference sequence). As DNA, the CDR3 is TGCAGTGCTAGAGTGCGAGGGGTAAACACTGAAGCTTTCTTT. It specifies CSARVRGVNTEAFF.